This TCR beta chain originates from a study of control samples from healthy donors and cancer patients. Sequencing was performed with immunoSEQ multiplex PCR; in TCRdb, only in-frame clones are kept and a portion is missing. In the table there are over 150,000 clones, about nine tenths of which are singletons. Germline V gives CDR1 KGHSH, CDR2 LQKENI. V was shortened by 1 base and J by 2 bases, with 5 bases between the two germline ends. The CDR3 has 13 residues. Sequenced material: blood. This chain joins TRBV18 and TRBJ2-5; maybe TRBD1 (5 bases). The receptor comes from a woman aged 40 to 49 in good health. The CDR3 protein is CASSPRQQETQYF. The CDR3 DNA reads as TGTGCCAGCTCACCACGACAGCAAGAGACCCAGTACTTC.